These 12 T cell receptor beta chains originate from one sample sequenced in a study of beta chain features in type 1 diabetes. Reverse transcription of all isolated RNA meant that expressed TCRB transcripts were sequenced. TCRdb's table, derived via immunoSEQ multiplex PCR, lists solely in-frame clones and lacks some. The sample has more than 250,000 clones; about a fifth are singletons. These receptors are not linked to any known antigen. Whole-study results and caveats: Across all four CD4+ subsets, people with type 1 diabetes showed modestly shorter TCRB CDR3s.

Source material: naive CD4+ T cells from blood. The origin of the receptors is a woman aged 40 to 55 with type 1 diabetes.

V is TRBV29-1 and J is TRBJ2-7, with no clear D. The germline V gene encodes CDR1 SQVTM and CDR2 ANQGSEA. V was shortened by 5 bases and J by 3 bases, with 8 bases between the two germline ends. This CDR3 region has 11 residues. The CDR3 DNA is TGCAGCGTTAGCGACGGCTACGAGCAGTACTTC. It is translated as CSVSDGYEQYF.

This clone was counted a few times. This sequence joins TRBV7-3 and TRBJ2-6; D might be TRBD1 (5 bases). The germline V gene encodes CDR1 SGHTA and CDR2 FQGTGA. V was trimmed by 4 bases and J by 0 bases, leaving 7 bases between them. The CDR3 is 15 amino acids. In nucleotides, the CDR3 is TGTGCCAGCAGCTCAGGGCACTCTGGGGCCAACGTCCTGACTTTC. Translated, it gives CASSSGHSGANVLTF.

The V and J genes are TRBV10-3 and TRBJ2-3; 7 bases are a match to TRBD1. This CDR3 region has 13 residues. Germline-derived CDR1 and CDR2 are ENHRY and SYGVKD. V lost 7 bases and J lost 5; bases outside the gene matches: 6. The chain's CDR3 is CAITRGLGDTQYF. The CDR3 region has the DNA TGTGCCATCACAAGGGGGCTGGGAGATACGCAGTATTTT.

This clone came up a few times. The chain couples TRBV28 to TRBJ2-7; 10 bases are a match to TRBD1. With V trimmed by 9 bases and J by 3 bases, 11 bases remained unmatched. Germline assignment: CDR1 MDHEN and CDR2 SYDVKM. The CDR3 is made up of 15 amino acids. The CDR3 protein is CASTPGTGEIYEQYF. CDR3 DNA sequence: TGTGCCAGTACTCCCGGGACAGGGGAGATCTACGAGCAGTACTTC.

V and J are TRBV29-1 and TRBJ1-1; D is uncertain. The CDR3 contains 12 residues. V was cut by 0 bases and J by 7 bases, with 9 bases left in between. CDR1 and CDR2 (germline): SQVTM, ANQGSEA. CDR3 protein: CSVEEAGNEAFF. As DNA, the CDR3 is TGCAGCGTTGAAGAAGCGGGGAATGAAGCTTTCTTT.

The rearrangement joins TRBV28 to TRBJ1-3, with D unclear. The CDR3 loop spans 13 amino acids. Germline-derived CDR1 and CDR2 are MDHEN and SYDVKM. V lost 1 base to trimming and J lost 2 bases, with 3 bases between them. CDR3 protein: CASSLSAGNTIYF. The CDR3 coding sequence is TGTGCCAGCAGTTTATCAGCTGGAAACACCATATATTTT.

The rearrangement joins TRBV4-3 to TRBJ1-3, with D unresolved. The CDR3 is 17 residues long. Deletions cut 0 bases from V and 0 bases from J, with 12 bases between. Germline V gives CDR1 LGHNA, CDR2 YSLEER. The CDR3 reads CASSQDSDSYSGNTIYF. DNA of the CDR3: TGCGCCAGCAGCCAAGATAGTGATTCGTACTCTGGAAACACCATATATTTT.

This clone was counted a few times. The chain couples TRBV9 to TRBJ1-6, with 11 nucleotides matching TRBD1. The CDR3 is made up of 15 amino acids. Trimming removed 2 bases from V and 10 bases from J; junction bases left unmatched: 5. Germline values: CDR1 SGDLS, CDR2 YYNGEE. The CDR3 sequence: CASSVDRGRNSPLHF. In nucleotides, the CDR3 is TGTGCCAGCAGCGTGGACAGGGGGCGAAACTCACCCCTCCACTTT. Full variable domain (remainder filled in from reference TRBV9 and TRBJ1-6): DSGVTQTPKHLITATGQRVTLRCSPRSGDLSVYWYQQSLDQGLQFLIQYYNGEERAKGNILERFSAQQFPDLHSELNLSSLELGDSALYFCASSVDRGRNSPLHFGNGTRLTVT.

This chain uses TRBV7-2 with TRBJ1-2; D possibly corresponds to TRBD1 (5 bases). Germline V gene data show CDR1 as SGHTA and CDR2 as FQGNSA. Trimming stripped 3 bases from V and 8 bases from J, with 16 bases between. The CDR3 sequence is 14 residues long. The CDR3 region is CASSLGQGTEGYTF. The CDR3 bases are TGTGCCAGCAGCTTGGGTCAGGGCACAGAGGGCTACACCTTC.

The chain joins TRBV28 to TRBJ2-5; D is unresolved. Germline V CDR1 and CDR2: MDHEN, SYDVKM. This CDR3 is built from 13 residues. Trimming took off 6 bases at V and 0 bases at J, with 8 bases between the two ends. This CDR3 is CASRHINQETQYF. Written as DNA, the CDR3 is TGTGCCAGCAGGCACATTAACCAAGAGACCCAGTACTTC. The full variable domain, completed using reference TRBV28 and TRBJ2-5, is DVKVTQSSRYLVKRTGEKVFLECVQDMDHENMFWYRQDPGLGLRLIYFSYDVKMKEKGDIPEGYSVSREKKERFSLILESASTNQTSMYLCASRHINQETQYFGPGTRLLVL.

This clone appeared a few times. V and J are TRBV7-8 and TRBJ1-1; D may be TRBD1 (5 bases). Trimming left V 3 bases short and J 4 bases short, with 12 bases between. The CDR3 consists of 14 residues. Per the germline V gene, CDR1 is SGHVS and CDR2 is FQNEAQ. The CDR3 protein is CASSLGGRGTEAFF. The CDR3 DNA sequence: TGTGCCAGCAGCTTGGGGGGAAGGGGCACTGAAGCTTTCTTT. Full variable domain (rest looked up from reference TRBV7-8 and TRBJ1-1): GAGVSQSPRYKVAKRGQDVALRCDPISGHVSLFWYQQALGQGPEFLTYFQNEAQLDKSGLPSDRFFAERPEGSVSTLKIQRTQQEDSAVYLCASSLGGRGTEAFFGQGTRLTVV.

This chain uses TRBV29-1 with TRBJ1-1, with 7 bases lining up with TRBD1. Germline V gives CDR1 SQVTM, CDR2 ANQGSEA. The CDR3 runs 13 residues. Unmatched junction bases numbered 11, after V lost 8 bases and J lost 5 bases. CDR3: CSSRQGLGTEAFF. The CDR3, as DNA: TGCAGCTCACGACAGGGATTGGGAACTGAAGCTTTCTTT.